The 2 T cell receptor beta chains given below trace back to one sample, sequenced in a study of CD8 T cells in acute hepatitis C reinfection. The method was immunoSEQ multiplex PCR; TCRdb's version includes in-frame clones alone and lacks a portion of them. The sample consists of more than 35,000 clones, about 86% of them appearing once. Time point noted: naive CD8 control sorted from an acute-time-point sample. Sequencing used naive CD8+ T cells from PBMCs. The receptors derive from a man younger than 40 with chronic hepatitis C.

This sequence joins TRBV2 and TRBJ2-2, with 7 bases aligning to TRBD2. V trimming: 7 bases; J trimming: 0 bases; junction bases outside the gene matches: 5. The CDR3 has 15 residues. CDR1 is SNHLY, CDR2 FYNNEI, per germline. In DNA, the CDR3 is TGTGCCAGCATGGCTAGCGGTTCGAACACCGGGGAGCTGTTTTTT. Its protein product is CASMASGSNTGELFF.

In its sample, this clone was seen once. CDR3: CSVGTPTEAFF. The DNA of the CDR3 is TGCAGCGTTGGGACCCCCACTGAAGCTTTCTTT. The V and J genes are TRBV29-1 and TRBJ1-1; no firm D call. CDR1 is SQVTM, CDR2 ANQGSEA, per germline. The CDR3 has 11 amino acids. V shed 4 bases and J shed 4 bases, with 7 bases lying between them.